Following are 5 T cell receptor beta chains from one sample sequenced in a study of blood T cell repertoires in COVID-19. Assay used: immunoSEQ multiplex PCR; TCRdb lists only in-frame clones, some missing. The sample yields 45,000 or so clones, about 90% seen once. The sample consisted of peripheral blood. These receptors were obtained from a human donor in a cohort sampled during active COVID-19.

This clone was recorded a few times. The chain carries TRBV5-1 and TRBJ2-1, with D possibly TRBD2 on 5 matching bases. The V end was cut by 4 bases, the J end by 4 bases, with 9 bases between. CDR1 and CDR2 (germline): SGHRS, YFSETQ. CDR3 length: 13 amino acids. The CDR3 protein is CASSPRGYNEQFF. The CDR3 coding sequence is TGCGCCAGCAGCCCCCGCGGGTACAATGAGCAGTTCTTC.

The count of this clone is one. V is TRBV11-3 and J is TRBJ2-3; 7 bases agree with TRBD1. J gave up 3 bases and V 5 bases, and 8 bases lay outside the gene matches. The CDR3 length is 15 residues. Germline CDR1 SGHNT, CDR2 YENEEA. In nucleotides, the CDR3 is TGTGCCAGCAGCCGAGGGACAGTAATGACAGATACGCAGTATTTT. Encoded protein: CASSRGTVMTDTQYF.

The chain combines TRBV29-1 with TRBJ1-2; possible D gene TRBD1, 6 bases. From germline, CDR1 is SQVTM and CDR2 ANQGSEA. The ends were cut back, 0 bases at V and 4 bases at J, with 12 bases in the middle. The CDR3 is 14 amino acids. CDR3 nucleotide sequence: TGCAGCGTTGAAGACCCCGGACAGCTCTATGGCTACACCTTC. Its translation is CSVEDPGQLYGYTF.

The V and J genes are TRBV9 and TRBJ2-1; perhaps TRBD2 as D (7 bases). Germline assignment: CDR1 SGDLS and CDR2 YYNGEE. There are 15 residues in the CDR3. With 4 bases removed from V and 6 bases from J, the gap between germline ends came to 17 bases. The CDR3 nucleotides read TGTGCCAGCAGCTCCCGTCGGGGGGCCCTCAATGAGCAGTTCTTC. This translates into CASSSRRGALNEQFF.

With regard to this clone: At one boundary the junction diverges from the germline segment, which might be a read error. V usage is TRBV7-3 and J usage is TRBJ1-4, with 8 bases aligning to TRBD1. The CDR3 loop spans 14 amino acids. CDR1 is SGHTA, CDR2 FQGTGA, per germline. CDR3 in amino acids: CTSSRGQAGGKLFF. CDR3 DNA sequence: TGTACCAGCAGCCGGGGACAGGCCGGGGGGAAACTGTTTTTT.